The present T cell receptor (beta chain) was sequenced within a study of shared clonotypes between healthy human individuals. The investigators split CD4+ cells into a CD45RA+ naive subset and a CD45RA-negative memory subset. The length of the CDR3 is 16 residues. CDR1 and CDR2 from the germline V gene are LNHNV and YYDKDF (reference sequence). With 5 bases clipped from V and 7 bases from J, the junction kept 13 bases outside the gene matches. In the original workflow: From ImmunoSEQ came sequences covering only the junction and carrying no quality scores, so filtering differed. Assay: immunoSEQ multiplex PCR; the TCRdb copy retains only in-frame clones and omits some. V and J calls and clone size are those listed in that table; D and trimming were worked out from the DNA. The sample consists of roughly 2.6 million clones, just over 90% of them appearing once.

The V and J genes are TRBV15 and TRBJ2-7, with 11 positions matching TRBD1. The receptor comes from a man between 18 and 35 years old in good health. The specimen was naive CD4+ T cells sorted from blood. This sample's subset: CD45RA+ positively selected. CDR3 region: CATSRTPGTGGREQYF. As DNA, the CDR3 is TGTGCCACCAGCCGTACCCCCGGGACAGGGGGACGTGAGCAGTACTTC. The full variable domain, its missing parts supplied by reference TRBV15 and TRBJ2-7, is DAMVIQNPRYQVTQFGKPVTLSCSQTLNHNVMYWYQQKSSQAPKLLFHYYDKDFNNEADTPDNFQSRRPNTSFCFLDIRSPGLGDTAMYLCATSRTPGTGGREQYFGPGTRLTVT.